The rows below give T cell receptor beta chains drawn from one sample of a study of blood T cell repertoires in COVID-19. Assay used: immunoSEQ multiplex PCR; TCRdb lists only in-frame clones, some missing. The data hold tens of thousands of clones, with around 90% observed a single time. What was sequenced was peripheral blood. The receptors here all came from a human donor in a cohort sampled during active COVID-19. Each CDR3 is given with its conserved first and last residue. Each record gives: D gene, clone size, V gene, J gene, CDR3 DNA, CDR3 protein. D genes are given only for firm matches. Expanded clones get a size class; other rows say once, few or many, or leave the size out.

d_gene: TRBD1
abundance: once
v_gene: TRBV4-1
j_gene: TRBJ1-1
CDR3nt: TGCGCCAGCAGCCCACCTGGGACAGTCACTGAAGCTTTCTTT
CDR3aa: CASSPPGTVTEAFF

d_gene: TRBD2
abundance: .
v_gene: TRBV5-1
j_gene: TRBJ2-7
CDR3nt: TGCGCCAGCAGCTTGCCGACGGGAGGGGCCGACGAGCAGTACTTC
CDR3aa: CASSLPTGGADEQYF

d_gene: TRBD2
abundance: .
v_gene: TRBV7-6
j_gene: TRBJ2-3
CDR3nt: TGTGCCAGCAGCCTCCGGACTAGCGGGAGCACAGATACGCAGTATTTT
CDR3aa: CASSLRTSGSTDTQYF

d_gene: .
abundance: .
v_gene: TRBV6-1
j_gene: TRBJ1-1
CDR3nt: TGTGCCAGCAGTGACTGGACAAAACCCCTGAACACTGAAGCTTTCTTT
CDR3aa: CASSDWTKPLNTEAFF

d_gene: .
abundance: .
v_gene: TRBV3-1/TRBV3-2
j_gene: TRBJ2-4
CDR3nt: TGTGCCAGCAGCCAAGACCTTCCGACAGGCAAAAACATTCAGTACTTC
CDR3aa: CASSQDLPTGKNIQYF

d_gene: TRBD2
abundance: .
v_gene: TRBV7-9
j_gene: TRBJ2-1
CDR3nt: TGTGCCAGCAGCTTGACTAGCGGGGGCACTTACAATGAGCAGTTCTTC
CDR3aa: CASSLTSGGTYNEQFF

d_gene: .
abundance: .
v_gene: TRBV7-6
j_gene: TRBJ2-1
CDR3nt: TGTGCCAGCAGCTTACTTCCCGGACAGAGTTTCAACAATGAGCAGTTCTTC
CDR3aa: CASSLLPGQSFNNEQFF

d_gene: .
abundance: .
v_gene: TRBV5-6
j_gene: TRBJ2-5
CDR3nt: TGTGCCAGCAGCTTGGACTCCCCAGAGACCCAGTACTTC
CDR3aa: CASSLDSPETQYF

d_gene: .
abundance: .
v_gene: TRBV5-6
j_gene: TRBJ2-1
CDR3nt: TGTGCCAGCAGCTCGGACTTAAGCTCCTACAATGAGCAGTTCTTC
CDR3aa: CASSSDLSSYNEQFF

d_gene: .
abundance: .
v_gene: TRBV7-2
j_gene: TRBJ1-1
CDR3nt: TGTGCCAGCAGCCCTACCCCGGGGGTGGAGACGGAAGCTTTCTTT
CDR3aa: CASSPTPGVETEAFF

d_gene: .
abundance: .
v_gene: TRBV5-6
j_gene: TRBJ2-6
CDR3nt: TGTGCCAGCAGCGTGGTAGGGGCCAACGTCCTGACTTTC
CDR3aa: CASSVVGANVLTF

d_gene: .
abundance: .
v_gene: TRBV2
j_gene: TRBJ1-5
CDR3nt: TGTGCCAGCAGTGACAGGACAAGGGATCAGCCCCAGCATTTT
CDR3aa: CASSDRTRDQPQHF

d_gene: .
abundance: .
v_gene: TRBV6-2/TRBV6-3
j_gene: TRBJ1-4
CDR3nt: TGTGCCAGCAGTTACGAGGCAACTAATGAAAAACTGTTTTTT
CDR3aa: CASSYEATNEKLFF

d_gene: .
abundance: .
v_gene: TRBV27
j_gene: TRBJ2-1
CDR3nt: TGTGCCAGCAGTTACGGAGCAGCGGCAGCCTACAATGAGCAGTTCTTC
CDR3aa: CASSYGAAAAYNEQFF

d_gene: .
abundance: .
v_gene: TRBV6-5
j_gene: TRBJ1-5
CDR3nt: TGTGCCAGCATAGCATCAGGGTTGCGTCAGCCCCAGCATTTT
CDR3aa: CASIASGLRQPQHF

d_gene: .
abundance: .
v_gene: TRBV9
j_gene: TRBJ1-3
CDR3nt: TGTGCCAGCAGCGACCCAGGGTACTCTGGAAACACCATATATTTT
CDR3aa: CASSDPGYSGNTIYF

d_gene: TRBD1
abundance: .
v_gene: TRBV29-1
j_gene: TRBJ2-3
CDR3nt: TGCAGCGTTCGGACAGGGAGTAGCACAGATACGCAGTATTTT
CDR3aa: CSVRTGSSTDTQYF

d_gene: .
abundance: .
v_gene: TRBV20-1
j_gene: TRBJ2-7
CDR3nt: TGCAGTGCTAGTAGGGGATCCTACGAGCAGTACTTC
CDR3aa: CSASRGSYEQYF

d_gene: TRBD1
abundance: .
v_gene: TRBV5-1
j_gene: TRBJ1-2
CDR3nt: TGCGCCAGCAGCTTGGGGGACAGACTTTACTATGGCTACACCTTC
CDR3aa: CASSLGDRLYYGYTF

d_gene: .
abundance: .
v_gene: TRBV9
j_gene: TRBJ2-2
CDR3nt: TGTGCCAGCAGCCCCCACGGACAGCCTACCGGGGAGCTGTTTTTT
CDR3aa: CASSPHGQPTGELFF

d_gene: TRBD2
abundance: .
v_gene: TRBV10-2
j_gene: TRBJ2-1
CDR3nt: TGCGCCACTCTAGCGGGGTTTTACAATGAGCAGTTCTTC
CDR3aa: CATLAGFYNEQFF

d_gene: .
abundance: .
v_gene: TRBV18
j_gene: TRBJ2-2
CDR3nt: TGTGCCAGCTCAAAAGGGGTTAACACCGGGGAGCTGTTTTTT
CDR3aa: CASSKGVNTGELFF

d_gene: TRBD2
abundance: .
v_gene: TRBV3-1/TRBV3-2
j_gene: TRBJ2-5
CDR3nt: TGTGCCAGCAGCCAAGGACAGACGCCGGGACTATCCCGGTGGACCCAGTACTTC
CDR3aa: CASSQGQTPGLSRWTQYF

d_gene: TRBD2
abundance: .
v_gene: TRBV7-2
j_gene: TRBJ2-4
CDR3nt: TGTGCCAGCAGCTCAGCCATTACTTCCAGCGGGGGGAGGTACTTC
CDR3aa: CASSSAITSSGGRYF

d_gene: .
abundance: .
v_gene: TRBV6-5
j_gene: TRBJ1-1
CDR3nt: TGTGCCAGCAGTATGGACAAGCGCATGAACACTGAAGCTTTCTTT
CDR3aa: CASSMDKRMNTEAFF

d_gene: TRBD1
abundance: .
v_gene: TRBV11-3
j_gene: TRBJ2-7
CDR3nt: TGTGCCAGCAGCCAGGACAGGGGGCACGAGCAGTACTTC
CDR3aa: CASSQDRGHEQYF

d_gene: TRBD1
abundance: .
v_gene: TRBV5-1
j_gene: TRBJ2-1
CDR3nt: TGCGCCAGCAGCCTTACCGGGACAGGGCCTTACAATGAGCAGTTCTTC
CDR3aa: CASSLTGTGPYNEQFF

d_gene: TRBD2
abundance: .
v_gene: TRBV27
j_gene: TRBJ2-1
CDR3nt: TGTGCCAGCAGTTGGGCCGGACTAGCGGGGTCCAATGAGCAGTTCTTC
CDR3aa: CASSWAGLAGSNEQFF

d_gene: TRBD1
abundance: .
v_gene: TRBV13
j_gene: TRBJ2-7
CDR3nt: TGTGCCAGCAGCCCCACAACAGGGGGTGACGAGCAGTACTTC
CDR3aa: CASSPTTGGDEQYF

d_gene: .
abundance: .
v_gene: TRBV5-4
j_gene: TRBJ2-3
CDR3nt: TGTGCCAGCAGCTTGTCGGGGAGAGACACAGATACGCAGTATTTT
CDR3aa: CASSLSGRDTDTQYF

d_gene: TRBD1
abundance: .
v_gene: TRBV4-1
j_gene: TRBJ1-5
CDR3nt: TGCGCCAGCAGCCAAGACCCTATAGACAGGGGGGGATGGGGCAATCAGCCCCAGCATTTT
CDR3aa: CASSQDPIDRGGWGNQPQHF

d_gene: .
abundance: .
v_gene: TRBV29-1
j_gene: TRBJ2-1
CDR3nt: TGCAGCGTTTACCCTGGGACTCTAGAGCAGTTCTTC
CDR3aa: CSVYPGTLEQFF

d_gene: TRBD1
abundance: .
v_gene: TRBV18
j_gene: TRBJ2-5
CDR3nt: TGTGCCAGCTCACCACGCCCCGGGACAGGGTCCGAGACCCAGTACTTC
CDR3aa: CASSPRPGTGSETQYF

d_gene: TRBD1
abundance: .
v_gene: TRBV6-5
j_gene: TRBJ1-2
CDR3nt: TGTGCCAGCGGGAAATGGCAGGGGGCCGGTGGCTACACCTTC
CDR3aa: CASGKWQGAGGYTF

d_gene: .
abundance: .
v_gene: TRBV7-2
j_gene: TRBJ2-3
CDR3nt: TGTGCCAGCAGGAAGCGTGACGCAGATACGCAGTATTTT
CDR3aa: CASRKRDADTQYF

d_gene: .
abundance: .
v_gene: TRBV5-1
j_gene: TRBJ1-1
CDR3nt: TGCGCCAGCAGCTTGGCCGCGAGGAACACTGAAGCTTTCTTT
CDR3aa: CASSLAARNTEAFF

d_gene: TRBD2
abundance: .
v_gene: TRBV19
j_gene: TRBJ2-6
CDR3nt: TGTGCCAGTAGTAGTCTGGGGAGGGCTGGGGCCAACGTCCTGACTTTC
CDR3aa: CASSSLGRAGANVLTF

d_gene: .
abundance: .
v_gene: TRBV11-2
j_gene: TRBJ1-4
CDR3nt: TGTGCCAGCAGCTTAGACGGTAGGGGTAATGAAAAACTGTTTTTT
CDR3aa: CASSLDGRGNEKLFF

d_gene: .
abundance: .
v_gene: TRBV18
j_gene: TRBJ1-1
CDR3nt: TGTGCCAGCTCACCAGCTACCGACAGGACAAACACTGAAGCTTTCTTT
CDR3aa: CASSPATDRTNTEAFF

d_gene: TRBD1
abundance: .
v_gene: TRBV19
j_gene: TRBJ1-5
CDR3nt: TGTGCCAGTAGTGCACAGGGGGCCAATCAGCCCCAGCATTTT
CDR3aa: CASSAQGANQPQHF

d_gene: .
abundance: .
v_gene: TRBV5-1
j_gene: TRBJ1-2
CDR3nt: TGCGCCAGCAGCTTGATGACAGGACTCCACGGGGACTATGGCTACACCTTC
CDR3aa: CASSLMTGLHGDYGYTF

d_gene: .
abundance: .
v_gene: TRBV29-1
j_gene: TRBJ2-7
CDR3nt: TGCAGCGTTGAATTCTTTGGGCACAGCTACGAGCAGTACTTC
CDR3aa: CSVEFFGHSYEQYF

d_gene: TRBD1
abundance: .
v_gene: TRBV9
j_gene: TRBJ2-1
CDR3nt: TGTGCCAGCAGCGTTCTCCCGACAGGGTTCGGGAATGAGCAGTTCTTC
CDR3aa: CASSVLPTGFGNEQFF

d_gene: .
abundance: .
v_gene: TRBV7-3
j_gene: TRBJ2-3
CDR3nt: TGTGCCAGCAGCACGAGAGGGGGGGCAGATACGCAGTATTTT
CDR3aa: CASSTRGGADTQYF

d_gene: TRBD2
abundance: many
v_gene: TRBV5-1
j_gene: TRBJ2-7
CDR3nt: TGCGCCAGCAGCTATCAGGGACTAGCTGCAGTCAGCGAGCAGTACTTC
CDR3aa: CASSYQGLAAVSEQYF

d_gene: TRBD1
abundance: .
v_gene: TRBV7-2
j_gene: TRBJ2-3
CDR3nt: TGTGCCAGCAGCTTACGGGGACAGAACACAGATACGCAGTATTTT
CDR3aa: CASSLRGQNTDTQYF

d_gene: .
abundance: .
v_gene: TRBV14
j_gene: TRBJ1-2
CDR3nt: TGTGCCAGCAGCCAAAGCTACAGGGAAGTCAGTGGCTACACCTTC
CDR3aa: CASSQSYREVSGYTF

d_gene: .
abundance: .
v_gene: TRBV7-9
j_gene: TRBJ2-1
CDR3nt: TGTGCCAGCAGCTCCTCTTATGGGAGCTCCTACAATGAGCAGTTCTTC
CDR3aa: CASSSSYGSSYNEQFF